The next 27 T cell receptor beta chains were all read from a single sample in a study of CD8 T cells in Susac syndrome. Reverse transcription of roughly 0.5 to 1 ug RNA was carried out with random hexamers. Each CDR3 protein is one row after TCRdb ran MiXCR on the immunoSEQ multiplex PCR reads. The table lists some 300,000 distinct CDR3 sequences, 65% to 90% of them singletons, with approximately 0.2% in the top ten. Sequences were obtained from CD8+ T cells from PBMCs. The receptor set was obtained from a human donor with multiple sclerosis.

This clonotype was seen only a few times. The chain combines TRBV7-9 with TRBJ2-7; no clear D. Germline lookup yields CDR1 SEHNR and CDR2 FQNEAQ (reference sequence). The CDR3 is made up of 14 amino acids. Deletions cut 2 bases from V and 5 bases from J, with 13 bases between. The CDR3 nucleotides read TGTGCCAGCAGCTTACCTACTCCCCAGGACGAGCAGTACTTC. Its translation: CASSLPTPQDEQYF.

A single count supports this clonotype. The rearrangement joins TRBV7-6 to TRBJ1-5; 9 positions match TRBD1. Trimming cost V 5 bases and J 3 bases; bases outside gene matches: 5. The CDR3 length is 15 residues. From germline, CDR1 is SGHVS and CDR2 FNYEAQ. The DNA of the CDR3 is TGTGCCAGCAGCGCAACAGGGGGCCTCAATCAGCCCCAGCATTTT. This encodes CASSATGGLNQPQHF.

This rearrangement joins TRBV11-2 to TRBJ2-2, with D tentatively TRBD1 or TRBD2 (6 bases each). The V end was cut by 7 bases, the J end by 6 bases, with 21 bases between. The germline gives CDR1 SGHAT, CDR2 FQNNGV. There are 16 residues in the CDR3. CDR3 nucleotide sequence: TGTGCCAGCACCCCAATCGGGGGCCCTAAGGCCGGGGAGCTGTTTTTT. Its protein is CASTPIGGPKAGELFF. The variable domain in full, completed from reference TRBV11-2 and TRBJ2-2, reads EAGVAQSPRYKIIEKRQSVAFWCNPISGHATLYWYQQILGQGPKLLIQFQNNGVVDDSQLPKDRFSAERLKGVDSTLKIQPAKLEDSAVYLCASTPIGGPKAGELFFGEGSRLTVL.

V gene TRBV19 combines with J gene TRBJ2-3, with 12 positions matching TRBD2. J was trimmed by 5 bases and V by 5 bases; bases with no gene match: 14. Germline V gene lookup returns CDR1 LNHDA and CDR2 SQIVND (reference sequence). The CDR3 spans 18 residues. DNA of the CDR3: TGTGCCAGTAGTCCCCCCCCGGCTAGCGGGAGGGCCGTAGATACGCAGTATTTT. Translating it yields CASSPPPASGRAVDTQYF.

This sequence joins TRBV27 and TRBJ2-2; a possible D gene is TRBD1 (5 bases). V was cut by 3 bases and J by 6 bases, with 20 bases left in between. The CDR3 length is 17 residues. Per germline, CDR1 MNHEY and CDR2 SMNVEV (reference sequence). This CDR3 reads CASSFDFLAGRPGELFF. The CDR3 coding sequence is TGTGCCAGCAGTTTCGATTTTCTGGCAGGGCGACCCGGGGAGCTGTTTTTT.

The rearrangement joins TRBV2 to TRBJ2-1, with 8 bases that match TRBD2. The CDR3 covers 15 residues. The trim removed 6 bases at V and 8 bases at J, leaving 12 bases unmatched. In germline, CDR1 is SNHLY, CDR2 FYNNEI. CDR3 residues: CASSLLAVNLDEQFF. The CDR3 coding sequence is TGTGCCAGCAGCTTACTAGCGGTGAACTTGGATGAGCAGTTCTTC. Combining the CDR3 with reference TRBV2 and TRBJ2-1 gives the whole variable domain EPEVTQTPSHQVTQMGQEVILRCVPISNHLYFYWYRQILGQKVEFLVSFYNNEISEKSEIFDDQFSVERPDGSNFTLKIRSTKLEDSAMYFCASSLLAVNLDEQFFGPGTRLTVL.

The chain couples TRBV12-5 to TRBJ2-1; D perhaps matches TRBD1 (5 bases). V gave up 7 bases and J gave up 8 bases, with 21 bases separating them. Germline assignment: CDR1 LGHNT and CDR2 FRNRAP. The CDR3 is 15 amino acids. As DNA, the CDR3 is TGTGCTAGTGCATTTGGGCAGGGAAGTTCGGATGAGCAGTTCTTC. This sequence encodes CASAFGQGSSDEQFF.

This CDR3 is CASSYNFGGDTEAFF. Written as DNA, the CDR3 is TGTGCCAGCAGTTACAATTTTGGGGGGGACACTGAAGCTTTCTTT. This chain links TRBV6-2 or TRBV6-3 with TRBJ1-1, with D possibly TRBD1 on 5 matching bases. Germline CDR1 and CDR2: MNHEY and SVGEGT. The CDR3 covers 15 residues. Trimming stripped 2 bases from V and 3 bases from J, with 13 bases between.

The chain couples TRBV2 to TRBJ2-7; TRBD2 agrees at 12 bases. The germline V gene encodes CDR1 SNHLY and CDR2 FYNNEI. This CDR3 has 16 residues. V lost 6 bases, J lost 6 bases, and 12 bases stayed unmatched. DNA of the CDR3: TGTGCCAGCAGGGATCGACTAGCGGGAGTAGAGCGCGAGCAGTACTTC. Its translation: CASRDRLAGVEREQYF. Looking up the rest from reference TRBV2 and TRBJ2-7 gives the full variable domain: EPEVTQTPSHQVTQMGQEVILRCVPISNHLYFYWYRQILGQKVEFLVSFYNNEISEKSEIFDDQFSVERPDGSNFTLKIRSTKLEDSAMYFCASRDRLAGVEREQYFGPGTRLTVT.

This clonotype has just one count. This chain connects TRBV6-1 to TRBJ1-2; 11 nucleotides match TRBD1. J gave up 2 bases and V 6 bases, and 8 bases lay outside the gene matches. Germline V gene sequence: CDR1 MNHNS, CDR2 SASEGT. The CDR3 length is 16 residues. The DNA for the CDR3 is TGTGCCAGCAGCCTCATCGGACAGGGGGCAAACTATGGCTACACCTTC. The encoded protein is CASSLIGQGANYGYTF.

In its sample, this clonotype was seen once. The chain employs TRBV20-1 and TRBJ2-7; a possible D gene is TRBD1 (6 bases). The CDR3 is 11 amino acids. V was cut by 5 bases and J by 4 bases, with 9 bases left in between. The germline CDR1 and CDR2 sequences are DFQATT and SNEGSKA (reference sequence). The CDR3 spells CSAPTGYEQYF. For the CDR3, the DNA is TGCAGTGCTCCCACAGGGTACGAGCAGTACTTC.

This chain uses TRBV18 with TRBJ1-1; D gene unclear. This CDR3 is 15 amino acids long. Trimming took off 0 bases at V and 3 bases at J, with 11 bases between the two ends. Germline V lookup: CDR1 KGHSH, CDR2 LQKENI. CDR3 sequence: CASSPPSSPHTEAFF. The CDR3 DNA follows: TGTGCCAGCTCACCACCATCATCACCGCACACTGAAGCTTTCTTT.

The rearrangement joins TRBV7-9 to TRBJ2-5; 13 nucleotides agree with TRBD2. The CDR3 is made up of 17 amino acids. The trim removed 5 bases at V and 6 bases at J, leaving 12 bases unmatched. Per the germline V gene, CDR1 is SEHNR and CDR2 is FQNEAQ (reference sequence). The CDR3 region has the DNA TGTGCCAGCAGCCCACATCGACTAGCGGGAGGCATAAAGACCCAGTACTTC. The encoded protein is CASSPHRLAGGIKTQYF.

The rearrangement joins TRBV2 to TRBJ2-1; 13 nucleotides line up with TRBD2. V shed 6 bases, J shed 5 bases, and the junction held 7 bases outside the gene matches. In germline, CDR1 is SNHLY, CDR2 FYNNEI. The CDR3 has 16 residues. CDR3 residues: CASRERLAGGHNEQFF. DNA for the CDR3: TGTGCCAGCAGGGAAAGACTAGCGGGAGGCCACAATGAGCAGTTCTTC.

The V gene is TRBV5-4, the J gene TRBJ2-7; 10 bases are a match to TRBD1. CDR1 SGHNT and CDR2 YYREEE come from the germline V gene (reference sequence). This CDR3 comprises 13 residues. V lost 6 bases, J lost 8 bases, and 8 bases stayed unmatched. The CDR3 bases are TGTGCCAGCAAAGAGGACAGGGGGGGCCAGCAGTACTTC. It translates to CASKEDRGGQQYF. Filled out from reference TRBV5-4 and TRBJ2-7, the complete variable domain reads ETGVTQSPTHLIKTRGQQVTLRCSSQSGHNTVSWYQQALGQGPQFIFQYYREEENGRGNFPPRFSGLQFPNYSSELNVNALELDDSALYLCASKEDRGGQQYFGPGTRLTVT.

The chain recombines TRBV29-1 with TRBJ2-1; D is undetermined. The V gene lost 3 bases and the J gene lost 2 bases, with 11 bases spanning the gap. The CDR3 is made up of 14 amino acids. The V gene's germline CDR1 is SQVTM and CDR2 ANQGSEA. CDR3 protein: CSVESQLAYNEQFF. The DNA of the CDR3 is TGCAGCGTTGAGAGTCAGCTGGCCTACAATGAGCAGTTCTTC.

This chain links TRBV11-2 with TRBJ2-1; possibly TRBD2 for D (5 bases). Germline V gene data show CDR1 as SGHAT and CDR2 as FQNNGV. The V end lost 5 bases, the J end lost 2 bases, and 16 bases lay between the germline ends. This CDR3 has 16 amino acids. In DNA, the CDR3 is TGTGCCAGCAGCCGCGCCCTAGGACTGACCTACAATGAGCAGTTCTTC. It is translated as CASSRALGLTYNEQFF.

The genes are TRBV6-2 or TRBV6-3 and TRBJ2-1, with D unclear. V lost 3 bases and J lost 0, with 6 bases in between. Germline V gene lookup returns CDR1 MNHEY and CDR2 SVGEGT. The CDR3 has 14 residues. The CDR3 DNA reads TGTGCCAGCAGTTATGTTCTCTCCTACAATGAGCAGTTCTTC. Translation: CASSYVLSYNEQFF.

The chain is built from TRBV20-1 and TRBJ2-1; TRBD1 is a possible D gene (6 bases). The CDR3 is made up of 21 amino acids. V shed 3 bases and J shed 5 bases, with 35 bases lying between them. The V gene's germline CDR1 is DFQATT and CDR2 SNEGSKA (reference sequence). CDR3 residues: CSASYPGHSVIVGAPDNEQFF. CDR3 bases: TGCAGTGCTAGTTACCCGGGACACAGCGTTATTGTCGGGGCACCTGACAATGAGCAGTTCTTC.

The chain uses TRBV13 and TRBJ1-2; 12 bases are a match to TRBD1. The CDR3 has 16 residues. Germline CDR1 PRHDT, CDR2 FYEKMQ (reference sequence). V lost 4 bases, J lost 5 bases, and 8 bases stayed unmatched. CDR3 region: CASSSSGTGGEYGYTF. Here the CDR3 DNA reads TGTGCCAGCAGCTCATCCGGGACAGGGGGCGAGTATGGCTACACCTTC.

The chain uses TRBV19 and TRBJ1-1; D is unresolved. Trimming removed 5 bases at V and 4 bases at J, with 8 bases between. CDR3 length: 12 amino acids. CDR1 is LNHDA, CDR2 SQIVND, per germline (reference sequence). The CDR3 coding sequence is TGTGCCAGTAGTCAGGCACTCACTGAAGCTTTCTTT. Its protein product is CASSQALTEAFF.

The CDR3, as DNA: TGCGCCAGCGGGCGGATGGTGGATGAGCAGTTCTTC. Protein sequence: CASGRMVDEQFF. The chain carries TRBV10-2 and TRBJ2-1; no firm D call. The CDR3 covers 12 residues. Germline CDR1 WSHSY, CDR2 SAAADI. Trimming took 8 bases from V and 8 from J, leaving 13 bases between them.

The chain is built from TRBV6-5 and TRBJ2-2, with a weak D call TRBD2 (7 bases). The ends were cut back, 8 bases at V and 6 bases at J, with 10 bases in the middle. CDR1 MNHEY and CDR2 SVGAGI come from the germline V gene. This CDR3 contains 12 residues. The CDR3 protein is CASRGAAGELFF. The CDR3 DNA reads TGTGCCAGCCGGGGGGCAGCCGGGGAGCTGTTTTTT.

The J gene is TRBJ2-7, the V gene TRBV7-9, with 8 nucleotides matching TRBD1. The CDR3 length is 13 residues. The germline CDR1 and CDR2 sequences are SEHNR and FQNEAQ (reference sequence). J was trimmed by 7 bases and V by 2 bases; bases with no gene match: 4. For the CDR3, the DNA is TGTGCCAGCAGCTTACAGGGGGCCTTAGAGCAGTACTTC. This sequence encodes CASSLQGALEQYF.

This rearrangement joins TRBV24-1 to TRBJ2-5, with 7 bases fitting TRBD1. CDR1 and CDR2 from the germline V gene are KGHDR and SFDVKD. With 5 bases clipped from V and 3 bases from J, the junction kept 11 bases outside the gene matches. This CDR3 has 16 amino acids. CDR3 DNA sequence: TGTGCCACCAGTGGCCGGACAGTGGGGACAGAAGAGACCCAGTACTTC. Translation gives CATSGRTVGTEETQYF.

The chain carries TRBV7-9 and TRBJ2-7, with 8 positions matching TRBD2. Germline CDR1 reads SEHNR; CDR2 reads FQNEAQ (reference sequence). The V and J ends lost 4 bases and 2 bases, in that order; junction bases with no gene match: 7. This CDR3 is built from 15 residues. The CDR3 DNA follows: TGTGCCAGCAGCTCCCGGGGGGGGGCAGCCTACGAGCAGTACTTC. This sequence encodes CASSSRGGAAYEQYF. Combining the CDR3 with reference TRBV7-9 and TRBJ2-7 gives the whole variable domain DTGVSQNPRHKITKRGQNVTFRCDPISEHNRLYWYRQTLGQGPEFLTYFQNEAQLEKSRLLSDRFSAERPKGSFSTLEIQRTEQGDSAMYLCASSSRGGAAYEQYFGPGTRLTVT.

The chain employs TRBV4-3 and TRBJ1-1; no clear D. V lost 2 bases to trimming and J lost 7 bases, with 11 bases between them. Per germline, CDR1 LGHNA and CDR2 YSLEER. CDR3 length equals 13 residues. CDR3 DNA: TGCGCCAGCAGCCAAAAAGGAAACTATGAAGCTTTCTTT. It translates to CASSQKGNYEAFF.